Each of the 30 T cell receptor beta chains below was sequenced from the same sample in a study of cytotoxic CD8 clonotypes in ibrutinib-treated CLL. Data came from immunoSEQ multiplex PCR; TCRdb stores just in-frame clones and leaves some out. The repertoire holds around 97,000 clones, around 73% seen once, with about 32% in the top ten. The sequencing here drew on PBMCs, taken after 12 months of ibrutinib treatment. The receptors here all came from a human donor with chronic lymphocytic leukemia.

This chain's CDR3 is CSASAGGYTF. The CDR3, as DNA: TGCAGTGCTAGTGCCGGTGGCTACACCTTC. The genes are TRBV20-1 and TRBJ1-2, with D unresolved. Germline values: CDR1 DFQATT, CDR2 SNEGSKA (reference sequence). V dropped 3 bases and J dropped 7 bases, with 6 bases sitting between them. The CDR3 consists of 10 residues.

Only one count was recorded for this clone. V and J are TRBV5-4 and TRBJ2-3; the match to TRBD2 covers 12 bases. The V segment lost 4 bases and the J segment 3 bases; nucleotides outside the gene matches: 15. Germline V gene sequence: CDR1 SGHNT, CDR2 YYREEE (reference sequence). The CDR3 length is 19 residues. Here the CDR3 reads CASSASASGGARSTDTQYF. As DNA, the CDR3 is TGTGCCAGCAGCGCCTCGGCTAGCGGGGGGGCCAGGTCAACAGATACGCAGTATTTT.

This clone was picked up one time. The V gene is TRBV9, the J gene TRBJ2-7, with 12 bases lining up with TRBD2. V lost 0 bases, J lost 2 bases, and 3 bases stayed unmatched. The CDR3 covers 16 residues. In germline, CDR1 is SGDLS, CDR2 YYNGEE. In DNA, the CDR3 is TGTGCCAGCAGCGTAGCTGGACTAGCGGGGACCTACGAGCAGTACTTC. It encodes CASSVAGLAGTYEQYF.

V gene TRBV7-6 combines with J gene TRBJ2-2; TRBD2 matches at 8 bases. The V gene's germline CDR1 is SGHVS and CDR2 FNYEAQ. This CDR3 has 15 amino acids. V shed 5 bases, J shed 6 bases, and the junction held 8 bases outside the gene matches. In DNA form, the CDR3 reads TGTGCCAGCAGCAGCGGGGGAGTGACGGCCGGGGAGCTGTTTTTT. This translates into CASSSGGVTAGELFF.

The chain uses TRBV11-3 and TRBJ1-4, with D unclear. CDR1 is SGHNT, CDR2 YENEEA, per germline. This CDR3 is 12 amino acids long. V was cut by 0 bases and J by 8 bases, with 4 bases left in between. The CDR3 sequence is CASSLEAEKLFF. The CDR3 coding sequence is TGTGCCAGCAGCTTAGAAGCCGAAAAACTGTTTTTT.

V gene TRBV7-9 combines with J gene TRBJ2-3, with unresolved D. The CDR3 extends over 15 amino acids. The germline gives CDR1 SEHNR, CDR2 FQNEAQ (reference sequence). The V gene lost 1 base and the J gene lost 2 bases, with 10 bases spanning the gap. Here the CDR3 DNA reads TGTGCCAGCAGCTTAGGGGTTGCAACCACAGATACGCAGTATTTT. Its protein is CASSLGVATTDTQYF.

The V and J genes are TRBV11-3 and TRBJ2-3; a weak D match, TRBD2 (6 bases). Germline V gene data show CDR1 as SGHNT and CDR2 as YENEEA. The CDR3 has 17 amino acids. Trimming removed 1 base from V and 3 bases from J, with 17 bases in between. Written as DNA, the CDR3 is TGTGCCAGCAGCTTAGGGTGGGACTTCTTGACGACAGATACGCAGTATTTT. This gives the protein CASSLGWDFLTTDTQYF.

In its sample, this clone was seen a few times. The chain is built from TRBV25-1 and TRBJ1-1; D remains ambiguous. The V end was cut by 5 bases, the J end by 8 bases, with 15 bases between. The CDR3 totals 13 residues. Per germline, CDR1 MGHDK and CDR2 SYGVNS. Here the CDR3 reads CASSSIGGNEAFF. For the CDR3, the DNA is TGTGCCAGCAGTTCGATTGGTGGGAACGAAGCTTTCTTT.

The V gene is TRBV6-4, the J gene TRBJ2-2, with TRBD1 matching over 8 bases. V was pared by 6 bases and J by 5 bases, with 8 bases of the junction left unmatched. The CDR3 runs 15 residues. Germline V gene lookup returns CDR1 MRHNA and CDR2 SNTAGT. CDR3 amino acids: CASSQQGAVTGELFF. The CDR3 DNA sequence: TGTGCCAGCAGCCAGCAGGGGGCGGTTACCGGGGAGCTGTTTTTT.

Only one count was recorded for this clone. J is TRBJ1-1 and V is TRBV27; D is unclear. The germline CDR1 and CDR2 sequences are MNHEY and SMNVEV (reference sequence). The germline V and J ends were trimmed by 5 bases and 0 bases, with 16 bases remaining between them. The CDR3 is made up of 16 amino acids. The CDR3 coding sequence is TGTGCCAGCAGTCATCGGGTTGGCCTGATGAACACTGAAGCTTTCTTT. Its protein is CASSHRVGLMNTEAFF.

The chain uses TRBV4-1 and TRBJ2-1; 7 bases line up with TRBD2. Germline CDR1 is MGHRA and CDR2 is YSYEKL. The CDR3 extends over 15 amino acids. Germline trimming cut 3 bases from V and 7 bases from J; bases unmatched to any gene: 9. The CDR3 here is CASSHAGSGGNEQFF. The CDR3 coding sequence is TGCGCCAGCAGCCACGCAGGGTCGGGGGGAAATGAGCAGTTCTTC.

V usage is TRBV6-5 and J usage is TRBJ2-3, with D uncertain. This CDR3 is 14 amino acids long. V lost 2 bases and J lost 3, with 9 bases in between. The germline V gene encodes CDR1 MNHEY and CDR2 SVGAGI. DNA of the CDR3: TGTGCCAGCAGTTACCAACTTCCAACAGATACGCAGTATTTT. Protein sequence: CASSYQLPTDTQYF.

J is TRBJ2-7 and V is TRBV7-9; D perhaps matches TRBD2 (6 bases). The CDR3 is 15 residues long. From germline, CDR1 is SEHNR and CDR2 FQNEAQ (reference sequence). V dropped 4 bases and J dropped 2 bases, with 15 bases sitting between them. CDR3 sequence (DNA): TGTGCCAGCAGCTCTCCTGTCGGGGGTCCCTACGAGCAGTACTTC. It yields the protein CASSSPVGGPYEQYF.

This clone was counted ten times or more. V gene TRBV6-1 combines with J gene TRBJ1-1, with D possibly matching TRBD1 (5 bases). Germline V gene sequence: CDR1 MNHNS, CDR2 SASEGT. The CDR3 runs 14 residues. Trimming left V 5 bases short and J 0 bases short, with 10 bases between. CDR3 loop: CASSLGGMNTEAFF. The DNA of the CDR3 is TGTGCCAGCAGTTTGGGGGGGATGAACACTGAAGCTTTCTTT.

J is TRBJ2-1 and V is TRBV7-2; maybe TRBD1 (5 bases). The germline V and J ends were trimmed by 1 base and 4 bases, with 8 bases remaining between them. Germline V gives CDR1 SGHTA, CDR2 FQGNSA. The CDR3 runs to 14 residues. The CDR3 sequence is CASSLVRAYNEQFF. The CDR3 bases are TGTGCCAGCAGCTTAGTCAGGGCGTACAATGAGCAGTTCTTC.

The chain recombines TRBV7-2 with TRBJ2-3; TRBD2 matches at 10 bases. The CDR3 is 17 amino acids. V lost 2 bases, J lost 0 bases, and 5 bases stayed unmatched. Germline V gene lookup returns CDR1 SGHTA and CDR2 FQGNSA. The CDR3 spells CASSLLAGGTSTDTQYF. In nucleotides, the CDR3 is TGTGCCAGCAGCTTATTAGCGGGGGGTACTAGCACAGATACGCAGTATTTT.

The chain employs TRBV6-5 and TRBJ2-5, with a weak D call TRBD1 (5 bases). The CDR3 sequence is 13 residues long. V lost 6 bases and J lost 5, with 13 bases in between. Germline V gene sequence: CDR1 MNHEY, CDR2 SVGAGI. The CDR3 coding sequence is TGTGCCAGCAGCCCCCAGGGAAGGGAGACCCAGTACTTC. It codes for CASSPQGRETQYF.

The chain combines TRBV2 with TRBJ1-5; D call uncertain. Between the trimmed V and J ends, which lost 3 bases and 0 bases, there was a span of 6 bases. The germline V gene has CDR1 SNHLY and CDR2 FYNNEI. This CDR3 is built from 14 residues. DNA for the CDR3: TGTGCCAGCAGTGACAGAAATAGCAATCAGCCCCAGCATTTT. Translation gives CASSDRNSNQPQHF.

The chain joins TRBV6-6 to TRBJ2-2; 10 nucleotides match TRBD2. The germline gives CDR1 MNHNY, CDR2 SVGAGI (reference sequence). The V segment lost 6 bases and the J segment 0 bases; nucleotides outside the gene matches: 4. The CDR3 contains 16 residues. CDR3 in amino acids: CASSRTSGANTGELFF. The CDR3 nucleotides read TGTGCCAGCAGCCGGACTAGCGGCGCGAACACCGGGGAGCTGTTTTTT.

The chain carries TRBV1 and TRBJ2-7; TRBD2, the table's D call, lacks a check against the DNA. TRBV1 is annotated as a pseudogene. The CDR3 spans 12 residues. This CDR3 reads CTSSQDNYEQYF. DNA of the CDR3: TGCACCAGCAGCCAAGATAACTACGAGCAGTACTTC.

The gene calls are TRBV29-1 and TRBJ2-7; unclear D gene. Germline loops: CDR1 SQVTM, CDR2 ANQGSEA. The CDR3 runs 13 residues. V lost 5 bases to trimming and J lost 4 bases, with 15 bases between them. Here the CDR3 reads CSVRAPLSYEQYF. The CDR3, as DNA: TGCAGCGTTCGCGCCCCCCTAAGTTACGAGCAGTACTTC.

The gene calls are TRBV6-6 and TRBJ2-2, with D perhaps matching TRBD2 (6 bases). The CDR3 extends over 16 amino acids. Trimming left V 2 bases short and J 3 bases short, with 13 bases between. CDR1 is MNHNY and CDR2 is SVGAGI in the germline V gene (reference sequence). The CDR3 region is CASSYPGVTHTGELFF. DNA of the CDR3: TGTGCCAGCAGTTACCCGGGGGTGACCCACACCGGGGAGCTGTTTTTT.

This clone has just one count. The chain has TRBV18 and TRBJ2-7; perhaps TRBD2 as D (6 bases). CDR3 length: 15 residues. The ends were cut back, 3 bases at V and 0 bases at J, with 12 bases in the middle. CDR1 is KGHSH and CDR2 is LQKENI in the germline V gene. CDR3 bases: TGTGCCAGCTCACCGACCGGGGGTTCCTCCTACGAGCAGTACTTC. It is translated as CASSPTGGSSYEQYF.

The chain recombines TRBV5-1 with TRBJ1-3, with a weak D call TRBD1 (6 bases). The ends were cut back, 4 bases at V and 0 bases at J, with 8 bases in the middle. The CDR3 runs to 14 residues. CDR1 is SGHRS and CDR2 is YFSETQ in the germline V gene. In DNA, the CDR3 is TGCGCCAGCAGCCAGGGACACTCTGGAAACACCATATATTTT. Encoded protein: CASSQGHSGNTIYF.

The V gene is TRBV6-1, the J gene TRBJ2-7; D call uncertain. In germline, CDR1 is MNHNS, CDR2 SASEGT. This CDR3 spans 12 amino acids. V lost 1 base, J lost 12 bases, and 13 bases lay in between. The CDR3: CASSEVAEPGYF. The CDR3 coding sequence is TGTGCCAGCAGTGAAGTTGCCGAACCTGGGTACTTC.

V usage is TRBV29-1 and J usage is TRBJ2-1, with 8 bases lining up with TRBD1. The germline CDR1 and CDR2 sequences are SQVTM and ANQGSEA. The CDR3 length is 14 residues. Unmatched junction bases numbered 4, after V lost 4 bases and J lost 2 bases. CDR3 DNA: TGCAGCGTTGTTAGGACAGGGACCTACAATGAGCAGTTCTTC. It encodes CSVVRTGTYNEQFF.

The genes are TRBV18 and TRBJ2-3; TRBD2 aligns across 8 bases. The V and J ends lost 3 bases and 4 bases, in that order; junction bases with no gene match: 9. Germline CDR1 reads KGHSH; CDR2 reads LQKENI. This CDR3 has 16 residues. For the CDR3, the DNA is TGTGCCAGCTCACCGCGGGGGGCGCAGGCCGCAGATACGCAGTATTTT. Translated, it gives CASSPRGAQAADTQYF.

The chain couples TRBV30 to TRBJ2-3, with TRBD2 matching 7 bases. The germline V gene has CDR1 GTSNPN and CDR2 SVGIG (reference sequence). The CDR3 length is 13 residues. V was pared by 5 bases and J by 0 bases, with 2 bases of the junction left unmatched. Here the CDR3 reads CAWSSGSTDTQYF. The CDR3 DNA reads as TGTGCCTGGTCTAGCGGTAGCACAGATACGCAGTATTTT.

A single count supports this clone. The chain is built from TRBV6-1 and TRBJ1-5, with D perhaps matching TRBD1 (6 bases). V was trimmed by 0 bases and J by 5 bases, leaving 11 bases between them. CDR1 is MNHNS and CDR2 is SASEGT in the germline V gene. The CDR3 is 15 residues long. The CDR3 spells CASSEAGGPDQPQHF. The DNA of the CDR3 is TGTGCCAGCAGTGAAGCCGGGGGCCCGGATCAGCCCCAGCATTTT.

The rearrangement links TRBV10-3 to TRBJ2-2; D unresolved. The CDR3 is 14 amino acids. Germline CDR1 is ENHRY and CDR2 is SYGVKD. The V end lost 5 bases, the J end lost 1 base, and 8 bases lay between the germline ends. Here the CDR3 DNA reads TGTGCCATCAGTAATTTACAGAACACCGGGGAGCTGTTTTTT. Protein sequence: CAISNLQNTGELFF.